This T cell receptor beta chain was identified in a study of radiation and T cells in renal cell carcinoma. This clone was detected once. Its antigen remains unknown. Libraries were prepared by immunoSEQ multiplex PCR; TCRdb keeps only in-frame clonotypes and omits some of them. The sample consists of roughly 45,000 clones, 70% to 85% of them appearing once. The study's findings and limits: Baseline intratumoral clonotype presence is unknown without pretreatment biopsies.

The sample's time point: blood 4 weeks post-SBRT, at nephrectomy. Treatment given: 15 Gy SBRT to primary tumor, nephrectomy 4 weeks later. Serial blood draws occurred at baseline and 2 and 4 weeks post-SBRT. The CDR3 has 13 amino acids. Trimming shortened V by 6 bases and J by 1 base, and 10 bases separated the two germline ends. Germline loops: CDR1 SQVTM, CDR2 ANQGSEA. This chain links TRBV29-1 with TRBJ1-3, with D hard to call. The sample in question was blood, obtained from a patient whose treatment included radiotherapy and nephrectomy. The receptor's source is a woman between 70 and 85 years old with renal cell carcinoma. The CDR3 sequence is CSVAAGSGNTIYF. The DNA of the CDR3 is TGCAGCGTGGCCGCGGGGTCTGGAAACACCATATATTTT.